The 25 T cell receptor beta chains reported below all come from one sample, sequenced in a study of cytomegalovirus exposure and HLA in healthy donors. The primer mix had 60 Vbeta and 13 Jbeta primers. Only in-frame clones appear in the TCRdb table, and some are missing; sequencing was by immunoSEQ multiplex PCR. The repertoire consists of about 89,000 clones, with about 70% occurring once and the leading ten covering about 2.1%. The specimen sequenced was PBMCs. These receptors came from a man aged 30-40 years in good health and CMV-seronegative.

The chain couples TRBV4-3 to TRBJ1-2; D is possibly TRBD1 (6 bases). This CDR3 has 16 residues. Germline CDR1 reads LGHNA; CDR2 reads YSLEER. Trimming shortened V by 3 bases and J by 1 base, and 15 bases separated the two germline ends. The CDR3 DNA reads TGCGCCAGCAGCCACGTTACAGGGAGTTTTAACTATGGCTACACCTTC. Protein: CASSHVTGSFNYGYTF.

The chain carries TRBV5-1 and TRBJ1-3, with a weak D call TRBD1 (5 bases). Germline assignment: CDR1 SGHRS and CDR2 YFSETQ. The CDR3 is 17 residues long. Trimming pared 0 bases from V and 0 bases from J, leaving 13 bases between. CDR3 nucleotides: TGCGCCAGCAGCTTGGCGCAGGGTAGTCACTCTGGAAACACCATATATTTT. Protein sequence: CASSLAQGSHSGNTIYF.

The chain combines TRBV27 with TRBJ1-1, with 8 bases lining up with TRBD1. Germline CDR1 and CDR2: MNHEY and SMNVEV (reference sequence). The CDR3 length is 14 residues. The V segment lost 4 bases and the J segment 7 bases; nucleotides outside the gene matches: 8. The CDR3 DNA follows: TGTGCCAGCAGTTCTGGACAGGGTTATGGTGAAGCTTTCTTT. Its translation: CASSSGQGYGEAFF.

V is TRBV5-6 and J is TRBJ2-3; weak D call: TRBD2 (5 bases). CDR1 is SGHDT and CDR2 is YYEEEE in the germline V gene. V dropped 5 bases and J dropped 0 bases, with 7 bases sitting between them. This CDR3 is built from 13 residues. CDR3 protein: CASRRTSTDTQYF. In DNA, the CDR3 is TGTGCCAGCAGGCGGACTAGCACAGATACGCAGTATTTT.

The chain is built from TRBV7-9 and TRBJ1-5; 7 bases agree with TRBD1. Germline V gene data show CDR1 as SEHNR and CDR2 as FQNEAQ (reference sequence). The CDR3 runs to 16 residues. J lost 2 bases, V lost 7 bases, and 11 bases had no gene match. The CDR3 is CASTNFNRGGNQPQHF. The CDR3 bases are TGTGCCAGCACAAACTTCAACAGGGGAGGCAATCAGCCCCAGCATTTT. The full variable domain, in which reference TRBV7-9 and TRBJ1-5 provide the parts outside the CDR3, is DTGVSQNPRHKITKRGQNVTFRCDPISEHNRLYWYRQTLGQGPEFLTYFQNEAQLEKSRLLSDRFSAERPKGSFSTLEIQRTEQGDSAMYLCASTNFNRGGNQPQHFGDGTRLSIL.

This chain joins TRBV5-1 and TRBJ2-7; weak D call: TRBD2 (6 bases). CDR3 size: 14 residues. Deletions cut 4 bases from V and 9 bases from J, with 20 bases between. Germline values: CDR1 SGHRS, CDR2 YFSETQ. CDR3 amino acids: CASSPDYSPIGQYF. In DNA form, the CDR3 reads TGCGCCAGCAGCCCGGACTACAGTCCTATAGGGCAGTACTTC. Filled out from reference TRBV5-1 and TRBJ2-7, the complete variable domain reads KAGVTQTPRYLIKTRGQQVTLSCSPISGHRSVSWYQQTPGQGLQFLFEYFSETQRNKGNFPGRFSGRQFSNSRSEMNVSTLELGDSALYLCASSPDYSPIGQYFGPGTRLTVT.

The rearrangement uses TRBV7-9 and TRBJ2-4, with unresolved D. The germline V gene has CDR1 SEHNR and CDR2 FQNEAQ (reference sequence). The CDR3 has 15 residues. Trimming shortened V by 5 bases and J by 0 bases, and 11 bases separated the two germline ends. DNA for the CDR3: TGTGCCAGCAGCCCCTCTGAGCTAGCCAAAAACATTCAGTACTTC. Its translation: CASSPSELAKNIQYF. Drawing the rest from reference TRBV7-9 and TRBJ2-4, the complete variable domain is DTGVSQNPRHKITKRGQNVTFRCDPISEHNRLYWYRQTLGQGPEFLTYFQNEAQLEKSRLLSDRFSAERPKGSFSTLEIQRTEQGDSAMYLCASSPSELAKNIQYFGAGTRLSVL.

CDR3 region: CASSDRDNNEQFF. Here the CDR3 DNA reads TGTGCCAGCAGTGACCGGGACAACAATGAGCAGTTCTTC. The chain employs TRBV6-4 and TRBJ2-1; D is possibly TRBD1 (6 bases). Germline loops: CDR1 MRHNA, CDR2 SNTAGT. The ends were cut back, 2 bases at V and 5 bases at J, with 7 bases in the middle. This CDR3 is 13 amino acids long.

The gene calls are TRBV19 and TRBJ2-3; D unclear. The CDR3 extends over 16 amino acids. V was pared by 6 bases and J by 1 base, with 17 bases between. The germline CDR1 and CDR2 sequences are LNHDA and SQIVND (reference sequence). Here the CDR3 DNA reads TGTGCCAGTAGCCCCTACTATACTGCTGGCACAGATACGCAGTATTTT. It codes for CASSPYYTAGTDTQYF.

V gene TRBV10-3 combines with J gene TRBJ1-2; a possible D gene is TRBD1 (6 bases). The CDR3 has 14 amino acids. The V end lost 6 bases, the J end lost 4 bases, and 15 bases lay between the germline ends. Germline V gene data show CDR1 as ENHRY and CDR2 as SYGVKD. The CDR3 nucleotides are TGTGCCATCAGAGACACAGGGACGGGCTATGGCTACACCTTC. The encoded protein is CAIRDTGTGYGYTF.

In the case of this clone: A junction boundary mismatches the germline segment, possibly from a read error. The gene calls are TRBV9 and TRBJ1-5; possible D gene TRBD1, 6 bases. CDR3 length: 15 residues. The germline CDR1 and CDR2 sequences are SGDLS and YYNGEE. CDR3 loop: CSSSPGGAGNQPQHF. CDR3 nucleotide sequence: TGTTCCAGCAGCCCGGGGGGCGCGGGCAATCAGCCCCAGCATTTT.

This clone was counted a single time. V and J are TRBV19 and TRBJ1-2; TRBD1 agrees at 8 bases. The junction had 5 bases not matched to a gene; V was cut back by 6 bases and J by 5 bases. Germline loops: CDR1 LNHDA, CDR2 SQIVND (reference sequence). The CDR3 length is 13 residues. In nucleotides, the CDR3 is TGTGCCAGTAGCCTAGACAGGGGTTATGGCTACACCTTC. Its translation is CASSLDRGYGYTF.

The J gene is TRBJ2-7, the V gene TRBV30, with a tentative D call TRBD1 (5 bases). This CDR3 is built from 12 residues. Deletions cut 3 bases from V and 4 bases from J, with 10 bases between. Germline loops: CDR1 GTSNPN, CDR2 SVGIG (reference sequence). This CDR3 is CAWRRQLYEQYF. For the CDR3, the DNA is TGTGCCTGGAGGAGACAGTTATACGAGCAGTACTTC.

This sequence joins TRBV5-1 and TRBJ1-2; tentatively, D is TRBD1 (6 bases). Germline CDR1 and CDR2: SGHRS and YFSETQ. V lost 4 bases, J lost 4 bases, and 11 bases lay in between. The CDR3 contains 13 residues. The CDR3 loop reads CASSETGTYGYTF. For the CDR3, the DNA is TGCGCCAGCAGCGAAACAGGGACCTATGGCTACACCTTC.

The chain has TRBV14 and TRBJ2-2; D is unclear. Germline CDR1 is SGHDN and CDR2 is FVKESK. The V and J ends lost 3 bases and 0 bases respectively, with 5 bases between them. This CDR3 spans 14 amino acids. The CDR3 is CASSHTPNTGELFF. In DNA form, the CDR3 reads TGTGCCAGCAGCCATACACCGAACACCGGGGAGCTGTTTTTT.

V usage is TRBV7-9 and J usage is TRBJ1-1, with D perhaps matching TRBD1 (6 bases). CDR1 and CDR2 (germline): SEHNR, FQNEAQ (reference sequence). Trimming removed 5 bases from V and 2 bases from J, with 12 bases in between. The CDR3 is made up of 14 amino acids. The CDR3 coding sequence is TGTGCCAGCAGCCCTCAGGGGAGCAACACTGAAGCTTTCTTT. It encodes CASSPQGSNTEAFF.

V gene TRBV29-1 combines with J gene TRBJ1-2; D is undetermined. The germline CDR1 and CDR2 sequences are SQVTM and ANQGSEA. The V gene lost 0 bases and the J gene lost 8 bases, with 7 bases spanning the gap. The CDR3 spans 11 residues. The CDR3 loop reads CSVEDHEGYTF. The CDR3 region has the DNA TGCAGCGTTGAAGATCACGAGGGCTACACCTTC. The entire variable domain, with the rest obtained from reference TRBV29-1 and TRBJ1-2, is as follows: SAVISQKPSRDICQRGTSLTIQCQVDSQVTMMFWYRQQPGQSLTLIATANQGSEATYESGFVIDKFPISRPNLTFSTLTVSNMSPEDSSIYLCSVEDHEGYTFGSGTRLTVV.

The chain has TRBV7-6 and TRBJ2-7; TRBD2 matches at 12 bases. The junction had 4 bases not matched to a gene; V was cut back by 5 bases and J by 2 bases. CDR1 and CDR2 from the germline V gene are SGHVS and FNYEAQ. The CDR3 has 15 residues. The CDR3 reads CASSLGLAGTYEQYF. For the CDR3, the DNA is TGTGCCAGCAGCCTTGGACTAGCGGGAACCTACGAGCAGTACTTC.

The chain has TRBV13 and TRBJ2-7; 10 bases map to TRBD1. CDR1 is PRHDT and CDR2 is FYEKMQ in the germline V gene (reference sequence). This CDR3 comprises 14 residues. The V and J ends lost 5 bases and 11 bases, in that order; junction bases with no gene match: 12. CDR3 sequence: CASSARLDRGLEYF. CDR3 DNA sequence: TGTGCCAGCAGCGCCCGGCTGGACAGGGGGTTGGAGTACTTC. The complete variable domain, with remaining parts taken from reference TRBV13 and TRBJ2-7, reads AAGVIQSPRHLIKEKRETATLKCYPIPRHDTVYWYQQGPGQDPQFLISFYEKMQSDKGSIPDRFSAQQFSDYHSELNMSSLELGDSALYFCASSARLDRGLEYFGPGTRLTVT.

J is TRBJ2-7 and V is TRBV4-1; TRBD1 matches 7 bases. The germline V gene encodes CDR1 MGHRA and CDR2 YSYEKL. Trimming at V came to 6 bases and at J to 2 bases, leaving 7 bases not matched to a gene. The CDR3 totals 14 residues. The CDR3 region has the DNA TGCGCCAGCAGTCTCCAGGGGGAAGCCTACGAGCAGTACTTC. It is translated as CASSLQGEAYEQYF.

This chain connects TRBV14 to TRBJ2-7, with D maybe TRBD2 (5 bases). V shed 4 bases and J shed 4 bases, with 8 bases lying between them. This CDR3 contains 12 residues. CDR1 and CDR2 from the germline V gene are SGHDN and FVKESK. The chain's CDR3 is CASSLGDYEQYF. In DNA form, the CDR3 reads TGTGCCAGCAGCCTCGGGGATTACGAGCAGTACTTC.

V and J are TRBV10-3 and TRBJ2-7; D gene uncertain. The CDR3 has 13 amino acids. Trimming took off 8 bases at V and 1 base at J, with 12 bases between the two ends. Germline V CDR1 and CDR2: ENHRY, SYGVKD. Here the CDR3 DNA reads TGTGCCATCCAGGTTTCGGATTCCTACGAGCAGTACTTC. Protein sequence: CAIQVSDSYEQYF.

This clone is a singleton in its sample. This chain uses TRBV6-1 with TRBJ1-4; a weak D match, TRBD1 (6 bases). The CDR3 spans 15 residues. With 5 bases removed from V and 0 bases from J, the gap between germline ends came to 10 bases. CDR1 MNHNS and CDR2 SASEGT come from the germline V gene. The CDR3 loop reads CASSWTDATNEKLFF. Here the CDR3 DNA reads TGTGCCAGCAGTTGGACAGATGCAACTAATGAAAAACTGTTTTTT.

CDR3 in DNA: TGTGCCAGCAGGCGAGAGACGACAGGTCTAGATTTTTTT. Its translation: CASRRETTGLDFF. This rearrangement joins TRBV6-5 to TRBJ1-4; a weak D match, TRBD1 (6 bases). The CDR3 length is 13 residues. With 6 bases removed from V and 17 bases from J, the gap between germline ends came to 22 bases. From germline, CDR1 is MNHEY and CDR2 SVGAGI.

The V call is TRBV19, the J call TRBJ2-6; D might be TRBD2 (5 bases). V lost 10 bases and J 0 bases, leaving 16 bases between the germline ends. The length of the CDR3 is 16 residues. Germline-derived CDR1 and CDR2 are LNHDA and SQIVND (reference sequence). CDR3 in amino acids: CATDTNRGSGANVLTF. CDR3 in DNA: TGTGCCACCGACACAAACCGGGGCTCTGGGGCCAACGTCCTGACTTTC.